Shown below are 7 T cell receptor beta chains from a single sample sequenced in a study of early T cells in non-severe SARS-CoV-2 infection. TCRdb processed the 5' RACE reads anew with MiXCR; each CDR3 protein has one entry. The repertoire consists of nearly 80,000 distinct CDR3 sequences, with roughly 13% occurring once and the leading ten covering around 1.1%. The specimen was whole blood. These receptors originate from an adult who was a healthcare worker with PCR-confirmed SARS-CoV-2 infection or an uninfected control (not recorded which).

The CDR3 loop reads CSVPGGSGNEQFF. The CDR3 nucleotides are TGCAGCGTACCAGGCGGGAGTGGGAATGAGCAGTTCTTC. The chain joins TRBV29-1 to TRBJ2-1; TRBD2 matches 7 bases. J was trimmed by 7 bases and V by 6 bases; bases with no gene match: 9. Germline loops: CDR1 SQVTM, CDR2 ANQGSEA. The CDR3 sequence is 13 residues long.

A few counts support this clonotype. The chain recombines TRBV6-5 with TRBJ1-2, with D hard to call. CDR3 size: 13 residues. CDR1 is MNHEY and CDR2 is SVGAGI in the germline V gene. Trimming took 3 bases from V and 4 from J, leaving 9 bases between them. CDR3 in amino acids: CASSYGSRYGYTF. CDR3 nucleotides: TGTGCCAGCAGTTATGGGTCCCGCTATGGCTACACCTTC.

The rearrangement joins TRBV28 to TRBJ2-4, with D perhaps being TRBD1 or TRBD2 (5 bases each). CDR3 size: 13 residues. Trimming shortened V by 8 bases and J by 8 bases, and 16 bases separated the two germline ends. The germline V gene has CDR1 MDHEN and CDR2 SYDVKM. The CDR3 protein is CASGLGAADIQYF. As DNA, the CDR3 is TGTGCCAGCGGGCTCGGGGCAGCAGACATTCAGTACTTC.

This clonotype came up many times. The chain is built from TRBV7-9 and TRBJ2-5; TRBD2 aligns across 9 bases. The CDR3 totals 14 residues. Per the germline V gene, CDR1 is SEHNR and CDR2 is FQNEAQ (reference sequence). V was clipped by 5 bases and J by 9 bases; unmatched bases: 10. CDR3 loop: CASSLASGIGAQYF. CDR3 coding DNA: TGTGCCAGCAGCCTCGCTAGCGGGATCGGTGCCCAGTACTTC.

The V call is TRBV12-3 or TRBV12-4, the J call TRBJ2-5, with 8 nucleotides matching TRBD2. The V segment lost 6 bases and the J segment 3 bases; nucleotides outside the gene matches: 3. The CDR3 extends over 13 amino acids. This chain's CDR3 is CASRATSEETQYF. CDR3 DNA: TGTGCCAGCAGGGCGACTAGCGAAGAGACCCAGTACTTC.

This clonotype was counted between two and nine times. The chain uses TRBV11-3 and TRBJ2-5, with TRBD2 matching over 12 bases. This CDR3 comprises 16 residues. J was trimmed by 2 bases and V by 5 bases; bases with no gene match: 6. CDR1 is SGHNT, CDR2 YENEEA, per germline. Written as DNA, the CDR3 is TGTGCCAGCAGCGACCTGGGGACTAGCGGGCAAGAGACCCAGTACTTC. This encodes CASSDLGTSGQETQYF.

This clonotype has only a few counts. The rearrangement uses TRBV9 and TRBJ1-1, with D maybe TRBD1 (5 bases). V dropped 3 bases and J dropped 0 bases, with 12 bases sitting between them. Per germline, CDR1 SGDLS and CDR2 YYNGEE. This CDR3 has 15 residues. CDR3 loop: CASSADRSMNTEAFF. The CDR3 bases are TGTGCCAGCAGCGCCGACAGATCCATGAACACTGAAGCTTTCTTT. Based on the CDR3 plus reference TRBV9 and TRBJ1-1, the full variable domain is DSGVTQTPKHLITATGQRVTLRCSPRSGDLSVYWYQQSLDQGLQFLIQYYNGEERAKGNILERFSAQQFPDLHSELNLSSLELGDSALYFCASSADRSMNTEAFFGQGTRLTVV.